Below are 10 T cell receptor beta chains sequenced from a single sample in a study of monozygotic twins with cystic fibrosis. The table came from immunoSEQ multiplex PCR; TCRdb's copy has only in-frame clones and leaves some out. The sample consists of just over 35,000 clones, around nine tenths of them appearing once. Sequenced input: blood. The origin of the receptors is a boy aged 2 to 9 with cystic fibrosis.

The V call is TRBV5-4, the J call TRBJ2-5, with D uncertain. Germline CDR1 reads SGHNT; CDR2 reads YYREEE (reference sequence). Trimming cost V 4 bases and J 0 bases, with 7 bases left between them. CDR3 length: 13 residues. The CDR3 protein is CASSLGYQETQYF. CDR3 in DNA: TGTGCCAGCAGCCTAGGGTACCAAGAGACCCAGTACTTC.

The rearrangement joins TRBV11-1 to TRBJ1-1, with TRBD1 as a possible D gene (5 bases). With 5 bases removed from V and 7 bases from J, the gap between germline ends came to 17 bases. The CDR3 consists of 14 residues. The germline CDR1 and CDR2 sequences are SGHAT and FQDESV (reference sequence). CDR3: CASSPIPRQGEAFF. CDR3 bases: TGTGCCAGCAGCCCTATCCCGAGGCAGGGTGAAGCTTTCTTT.

This chain connects TRBV10-2 to TRBJ1-3, with D maybe TRBD1 (6 bases). Trimming took 2 bases from V and 0 from J, leaving 11 bases between them. This CDR3 is 16 amino acids long. Germline loops: CDR1 WSHSY, CDR2 SAAADI. CDR3 DNA sequence: TGCGCCAGCAGTGAGACCCCGGACAGCTCTGGAAACACCATATATTTT. Encoded protein: CASSETPDSSGNTIYF.

The genes are TRBV6-5 and TRBJ1-5; D remains ambiguous. CDR1 is MNHEY and CDR2 is SVGAGI in the germline V gene. V shed 2 bases and J shed 3 bases, with 5 bases lying between them. The CDR3 has 13 amino acids. CDR3 protein: CASSYGPNQPQHF. The CDR3 DNA reads as TGTGCCAGCAGTTACGGCCCCAATCAGCCCCAGCATTTT.

The chain uses TRBV4-3 and TRBJ2-7, with D possibly being TRBD1 or TRBD2 (5 bases each). CDR3 length: 16 residues. V lost 0 bases and J 4 bases, leaving 16 bases between the germline ends. CDR1 LGHNA and CDR2 YSLEER come from the germline V gene. The DNA for the CDR3 is TGCGCCAGCAGCCAAGATGGTGGGACCCCGGCTTACGAGCAGTACTTC. Translation: CASSQDGGTPAYEQYF.

The count of this clone is one. This chain uses TRBV29-1 with TRBJ1-4; D ambiguous. V lost 5 bases and J 7 bases, leaving 8 bases between the germline ends. The V gene's germline CDR1 is SQVTM and CDR2 ANQGSEA. The CDR3 sequence is 11 residues long. In nucleotides, the CDR3 is TGCAGCGTTAACGACGGTGAAAAACTGTTTTTT. The encoded protein is CSVNDGEKLFF.

The rearrangement links TRBV19 to TRBJ2-7, with D possibly TRBD1 on 6 matching bases. Deletions cut 3 bases from V and 0 bases from J, with 12 bases between. The CDR3 sequence is 15 residues long. Germline V gene lookup returns CDR1 LNHDA and CDR2 SQIVND (reference sequence). This CDR3 reads CASSIRDIASYEQYF. Here the CDR3 DNA reads TGTGCCAGTAGTATCCGGGACATCGCCTCCTACGAGCAGTACTTC.

The chain uses TRBV11-3 and TRBJ1-1, with TRBD1 matching 10 bases. V shed 5 bases, J shed 5 bases, and the junction held 11 bases outside the gene matches. Germline V CDR1 and CDR2: SGHNT, YENEEA. CDR3 length: 16 amino acids. CDR3 amino acids: CASSHRLGTGETEAFF. In nucleotides, the CDR3 is TGTGCCAGCAGCCATCGCCTCGGGACAGGGGAGACTGAAGCTTTCTTT.

The chain is built from TRBV6-6 and TRBJ1-2, with D uncertain. CDR1 is MNHNY, CDR2 SVGAGI, per germline (reference sequence). This CDR3 contains 14 residues. With 0 bases removed from V and 4 bases from J, the gap between germline ends came to 9 bases. The CDR3 nucleotides are TGTGCCAGCAGTTACTCTAGGGAATTCTATGGCTACACCTTC. The encoded protein is CASSYSREFYGYTF.

This clone was seen a single time. This sequence joins TRBV11-2 and TRBJ1-6, with TRBD1 as a possible D gene (5 bases). The germline gives CDR1 SGHAT, CDR2 FQNNGV. Between the trimmed V and J ends, which lost 3 bases and 9 bases, there was a span of 12 bases. The CDR3 is 14 residues long. CDR3 sequence reads: CASSFPGGVSPLHF. Written as DNA, the CDR3 is TGTGCCAGCAGCTTTCCGGGAGGGGTTTCACCCCTCCACTTT.